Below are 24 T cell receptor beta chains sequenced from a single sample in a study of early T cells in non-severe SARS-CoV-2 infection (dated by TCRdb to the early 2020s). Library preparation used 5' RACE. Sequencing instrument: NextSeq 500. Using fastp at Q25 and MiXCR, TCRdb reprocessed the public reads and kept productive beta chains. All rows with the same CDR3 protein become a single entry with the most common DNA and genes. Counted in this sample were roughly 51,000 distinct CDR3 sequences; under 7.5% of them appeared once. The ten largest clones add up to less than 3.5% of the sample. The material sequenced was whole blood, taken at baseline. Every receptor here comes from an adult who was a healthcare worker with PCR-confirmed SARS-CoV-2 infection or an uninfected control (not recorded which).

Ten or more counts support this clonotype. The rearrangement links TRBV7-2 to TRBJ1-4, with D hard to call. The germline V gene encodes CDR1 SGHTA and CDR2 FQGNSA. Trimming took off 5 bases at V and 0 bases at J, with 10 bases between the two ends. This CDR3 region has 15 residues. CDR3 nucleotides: TGTGCCAGCAGCCCCCAGCCAGCAACTAATGAAAAACTGTTTTTT. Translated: CASSPQPATNEKLFF.

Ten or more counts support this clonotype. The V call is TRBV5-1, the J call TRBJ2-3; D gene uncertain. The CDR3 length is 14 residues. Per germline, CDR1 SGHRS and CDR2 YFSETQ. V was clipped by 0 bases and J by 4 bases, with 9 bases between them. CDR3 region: CASSLGNLADTQYF. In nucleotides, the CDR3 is TGCGCCAGCAGCTTGGGGAATTTGGCAGATACGCAGTATTTT. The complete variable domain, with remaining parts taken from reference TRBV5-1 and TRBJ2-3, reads KAGVTQTPRYLIKTRGQQVTLSCSPISGHRSVSWYQQTPGQGLQFLFEYFSETQRNKGNFPGRFSGRQFSNSRSEMNVSTLELGDSALYLCASSLGNLADTQYFGPGTRLTVL.

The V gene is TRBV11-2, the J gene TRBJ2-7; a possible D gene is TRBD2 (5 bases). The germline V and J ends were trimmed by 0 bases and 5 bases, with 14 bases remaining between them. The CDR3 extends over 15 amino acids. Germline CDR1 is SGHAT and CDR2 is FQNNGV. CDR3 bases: TGTGCCAGCAGCTTAGATGGGCTAGCTCTGAACGAGCAGTACTTC. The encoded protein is CASSLDGLALNEQYF.

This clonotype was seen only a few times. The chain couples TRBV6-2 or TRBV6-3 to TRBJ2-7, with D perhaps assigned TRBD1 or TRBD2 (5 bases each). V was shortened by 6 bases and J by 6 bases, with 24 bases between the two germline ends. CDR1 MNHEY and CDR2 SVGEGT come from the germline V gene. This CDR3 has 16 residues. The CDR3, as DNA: TGTGCCAGCAGAAACCCCCCGGGACGCCCTTGGGGCGAGCAGTACTTC. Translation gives CASRNPPGRPWGEQYF.

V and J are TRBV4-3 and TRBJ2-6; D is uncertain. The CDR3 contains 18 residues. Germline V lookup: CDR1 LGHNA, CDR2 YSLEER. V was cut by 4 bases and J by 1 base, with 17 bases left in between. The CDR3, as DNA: TGCGCCAGCAGCCTAGACCGGGCATCTTTTTCTGGGGCCAACGTCCTGACTTTC. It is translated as CASSLDRASFSGANVLTF.

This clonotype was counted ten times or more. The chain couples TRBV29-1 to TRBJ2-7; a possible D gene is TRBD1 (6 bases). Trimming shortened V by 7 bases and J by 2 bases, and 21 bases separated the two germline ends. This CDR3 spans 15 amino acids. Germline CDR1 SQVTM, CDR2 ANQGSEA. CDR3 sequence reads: CSGTALQGLTYEQYF. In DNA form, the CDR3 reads TGCAGCGGTACAGCTTTACAGGGCTTGACCTACGAGCAGTACTTC.

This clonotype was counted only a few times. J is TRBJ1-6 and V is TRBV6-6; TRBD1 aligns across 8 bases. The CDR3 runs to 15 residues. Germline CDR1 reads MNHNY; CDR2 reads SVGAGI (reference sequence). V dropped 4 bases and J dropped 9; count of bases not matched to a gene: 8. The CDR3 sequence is CASSSPGQGGSPLHF. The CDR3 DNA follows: TGTGCCAGCAGTTCCCCAGGACAGGGTGGTTCACCCCTCCACTTT.

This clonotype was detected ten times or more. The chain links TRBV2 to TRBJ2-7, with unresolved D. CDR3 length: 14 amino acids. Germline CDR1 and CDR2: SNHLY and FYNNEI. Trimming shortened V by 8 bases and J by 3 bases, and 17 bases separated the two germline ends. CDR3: CASQYGGASYEQYF. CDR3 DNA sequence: TGTGCCAGCCAGTATGGCGGAGCGAGCTACGAGCAGTACTTC.

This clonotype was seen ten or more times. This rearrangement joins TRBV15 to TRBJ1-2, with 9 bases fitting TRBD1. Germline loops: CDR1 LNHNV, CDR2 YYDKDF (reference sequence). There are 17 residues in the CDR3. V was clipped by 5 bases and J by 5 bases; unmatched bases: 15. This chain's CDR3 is CATSPNGQDRGRYGYTF. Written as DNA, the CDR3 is TGTGCCACCAGCCCAAATGGACAGGACAGGGGCCGATATGGCTACACCTTC. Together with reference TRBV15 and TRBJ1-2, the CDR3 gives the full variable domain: DAMVIQNPRYQVTQFGKPVTLSCSQTLNHNVMYWYQQKSSQAPKLLFHYYDKDFNNEADTPDNFQSRRPNTSFCFLDIRSPGLGDTAMYLCATSPNGQDRGRYGYTFGSGTRLTVV.

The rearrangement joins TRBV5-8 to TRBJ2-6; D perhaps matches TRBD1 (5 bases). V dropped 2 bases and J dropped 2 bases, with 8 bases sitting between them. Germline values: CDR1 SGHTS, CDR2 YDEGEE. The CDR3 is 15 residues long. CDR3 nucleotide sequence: TGTGCCAGCAGCTTCAAACAGGCTGGGGCCAACGTCCTGACTTTC. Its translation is CASSFKQAGANVLTF.

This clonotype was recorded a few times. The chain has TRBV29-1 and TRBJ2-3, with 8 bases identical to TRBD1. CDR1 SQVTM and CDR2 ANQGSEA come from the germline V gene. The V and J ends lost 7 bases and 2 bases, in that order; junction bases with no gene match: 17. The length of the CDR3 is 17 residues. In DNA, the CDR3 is TGCAGCGGCCAGAGGACAGGGTTGGGTCTGACCACAGATACGCAGTATTTT. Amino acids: CSGQRTGLGLTTDTQYF.

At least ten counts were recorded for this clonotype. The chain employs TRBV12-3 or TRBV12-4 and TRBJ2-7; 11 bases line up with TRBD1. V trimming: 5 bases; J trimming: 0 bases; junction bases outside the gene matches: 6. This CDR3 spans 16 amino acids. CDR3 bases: TGTGCCAGCAGTCCCGGGACAGGGGGGAGCTCCTACGAGCAGTACTTC. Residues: CASSPGTGGSSYEQYF.

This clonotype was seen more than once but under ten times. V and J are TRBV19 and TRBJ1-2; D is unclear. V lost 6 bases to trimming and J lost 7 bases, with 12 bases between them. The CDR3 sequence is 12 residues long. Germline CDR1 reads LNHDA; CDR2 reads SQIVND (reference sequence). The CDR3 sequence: CASRTGTGGYTF. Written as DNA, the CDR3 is TGTGCCAGTAGAACGGGAACTGGTGGCTACACCTTC.

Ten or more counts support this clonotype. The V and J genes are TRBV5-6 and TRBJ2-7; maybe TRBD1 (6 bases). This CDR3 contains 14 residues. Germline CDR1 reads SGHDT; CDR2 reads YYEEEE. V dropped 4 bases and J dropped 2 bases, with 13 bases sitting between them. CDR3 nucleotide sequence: TGTGCCAGCAGCCGCTGGGGGCAGACCTACGAGCAGTACTTC. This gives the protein CASSRWGQTYEQYF.

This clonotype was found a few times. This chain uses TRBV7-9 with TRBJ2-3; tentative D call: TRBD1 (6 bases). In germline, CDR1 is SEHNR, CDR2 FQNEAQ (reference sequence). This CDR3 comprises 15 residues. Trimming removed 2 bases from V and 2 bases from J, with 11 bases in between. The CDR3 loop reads CASSLTTGNTDTQYF. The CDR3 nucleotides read TGTGCCAGCAGCTTAACGACAGGTAACACAGATACGCAGTATTTT.

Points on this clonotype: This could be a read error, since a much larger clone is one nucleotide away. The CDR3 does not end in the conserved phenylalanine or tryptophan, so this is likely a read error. CDR3 sequence (DNA): TGCGCCAGCAGCCTTGATCCTGGACAGGGAGCGGAGACCCAGTACTCC. Residues: CASSLDPGQGAETQYS. The chain combines TRBV5-1 with TRBJ2-5, with 8 bases fitting TRBD1. V shed 4 bases, J shed 5 bases, and the junction held 13 bases outside the gene matches. The CDR3 has 16 residues. Germline V CDR1 and CDR2: SGHRS, YFSETQ.

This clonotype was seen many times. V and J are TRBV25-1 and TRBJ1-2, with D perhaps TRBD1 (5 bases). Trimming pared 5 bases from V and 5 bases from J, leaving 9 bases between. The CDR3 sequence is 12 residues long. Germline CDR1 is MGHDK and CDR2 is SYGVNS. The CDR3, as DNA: TGTGCCAGCAGTCCCCAGGGATATGGCTACACCTTC. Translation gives CASSPQGYGYTF.

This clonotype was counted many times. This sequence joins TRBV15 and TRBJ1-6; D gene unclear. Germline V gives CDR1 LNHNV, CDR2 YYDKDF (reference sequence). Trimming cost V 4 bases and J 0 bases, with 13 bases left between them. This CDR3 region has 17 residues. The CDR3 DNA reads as TGTGCCACCAGCACCCCCGCGGGCAGCTCCTATAATTCACCCCTCCACTTT. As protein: CATSTPAGSSYNSPLHF. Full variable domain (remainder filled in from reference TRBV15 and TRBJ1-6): DAMVIQNPRYQVTQFGKPVTLSCSQTLNHNVMYWYQQKSSQAPKLLFHYYDKDFNNEADTPDNFQSRRPNTSFCFLDIRSPGLGDTAMYLCATSTPAGSSYNSPLHFGNGTRLTVT.

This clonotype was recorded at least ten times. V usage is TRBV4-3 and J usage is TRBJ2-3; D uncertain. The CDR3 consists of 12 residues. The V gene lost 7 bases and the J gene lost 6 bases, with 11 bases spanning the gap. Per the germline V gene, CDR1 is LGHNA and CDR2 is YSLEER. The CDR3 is CASKGFTDTQYF. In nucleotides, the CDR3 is TGCGCCAGCAAGGGATTTACGGATACGCAGTATTTT.

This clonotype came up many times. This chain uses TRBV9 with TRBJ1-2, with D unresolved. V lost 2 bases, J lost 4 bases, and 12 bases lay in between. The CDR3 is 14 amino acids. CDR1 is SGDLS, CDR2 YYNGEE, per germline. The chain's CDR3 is CASSVDGRGYGYTF. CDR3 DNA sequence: TGTGCCAGCAGCGTGGACGGACGCGGCTATGGCTACACCTTC.

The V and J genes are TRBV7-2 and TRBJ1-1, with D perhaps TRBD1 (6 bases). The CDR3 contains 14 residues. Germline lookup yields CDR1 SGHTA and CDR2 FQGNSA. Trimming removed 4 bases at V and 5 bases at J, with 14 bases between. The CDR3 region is CASSSQQGFTEAFF. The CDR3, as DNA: TGTGCCAGCAGCTCACAACAGGGTTTTACTGAAGCTTTCTTT. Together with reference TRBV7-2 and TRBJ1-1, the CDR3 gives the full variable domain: GAGVSQSPSNKVTEKGKDVELRCDPISGHTALYWYRQSLGQGLEFLIYFQGNSAPDKSGLPSDRFSAERTGGSVSTLTIQRTQQEDSAVYLCASSSQQGFTEAFFGQGTRLTVV.

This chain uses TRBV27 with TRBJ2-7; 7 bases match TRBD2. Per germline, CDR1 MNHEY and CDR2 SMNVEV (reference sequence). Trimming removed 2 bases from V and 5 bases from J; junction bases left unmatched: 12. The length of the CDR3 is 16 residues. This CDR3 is CASSLRAAGPPHEQYF. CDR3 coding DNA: TGTGCCAGCAGTTTACGCGCAGCGGGGCCCCCTCACGAGCAGTACTTC.

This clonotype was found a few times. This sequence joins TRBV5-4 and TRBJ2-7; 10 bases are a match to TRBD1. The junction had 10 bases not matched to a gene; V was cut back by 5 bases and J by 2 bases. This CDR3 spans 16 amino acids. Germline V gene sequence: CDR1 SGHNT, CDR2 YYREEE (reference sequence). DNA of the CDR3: TGTGCCAGCAGGTCTCGACCGGGACAGGGGACCTACGAGCAGTACTTC. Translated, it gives CASRSRPGQGTYEQYF.

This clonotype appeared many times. CDR3 loop: CASSGGYEQYF. The CDR3 DNA reads TGTGCCAGCAGTGGGGGCTACGAGCAGTACTTC. The rearrangement links TRBV25-1 to TRBJ2-7; D gene ambiguous. The V gene lost 4 bases and the J gene lost 3 bases, with 4 bases spanning the gap. The V gene's germline CDR1 is MGHDK and CDR2 SYGVNS. This CDR3 spans 11 amino acids.